This T cell receptor beta chain derives from a study of blood T cell repertoires in COVID-19. Study background: From the United States, Italy and Spain came samples of acute and convalescent COVID-19. The cDNA or gDNA used as material had been derived from T cells, B-cell-depleted T cells, or PBMCs.

The length of the CDR3 is 17 residues. Trimming cost V 0 bases and J 1 base, with 11 bases left between them. Germline loops: CDR1 SGHNT, CDR2 YYREEE (reference sequence). In the authors' methods: Estimates of nucleated cell counts were drawn from the amplification of reference gene primers. Data came from immunoSEQ multiplex PCR; TCRdb stores just in-frame clones and leaves some out. V, J and clone size are taken as reported in that table, and D and trimming were inferred from the DNA itself. The table has 86,000 or so clones, about 96% seen once; the top ten hold about 4.5%. V is TRBV5-4 and J is TRBJ2-6; possibly TRBD1 for D (5 bases). The sequencing sample was made of peripheral blood. This TCR derives from a human donor with active COVID-19. The donor label of this sample is uncertain. The CDR3, as DNA: TGTGCCAGCAGCTTGGACGGCAGGGTTTCTGGGGCCAACGTCCTGACTTTC. It encodes CASSLDGRVSGANVLTF.